Below are 25 T cell receptor beta chains sequenced from a single sample in a study of T cell responses to AZD1222 COVID-19 vaccine. The table came from immunoSEQ multiplex PCR; TCRdb's copy has only in-frame clones and leaves some out. The sample contains around 160,000 clones, about 92% of which appear only once. The sample was peripheral blood, taken on day 0 of AZD1222 vaccination. All receptors come from an adult in good health.

This chain joins TRBV2 and TRBJ1-2, with 7 bases that match TRBD1. From germline, CDR1 is SNHLY and CDR2 FYNNEI. The CDR3 extends over 13 amino acids. Trimming cost V 6 bases and J 3 bases; bases outside gene matches: 4. The CDR3 DNA reads TGTGCCAGCAGAGGGGACAGCTACTATGGCTACACCTTC. Its translation is CASRGDSYYGYTF.

The V call is TRBV5-1, the J call TRBJ1-2, with a weak D call TRBD1 (5 bases). Germline-derived CDR1 and CDR2 are SGHRS and YFSETQ. Trimming stripped 0 bases from V and 8 bases from J, with 23 bases between. This CDR3 contains 17 residues. This CDR3 is CASSLEKGAGSFGGYTF. The DNA for the CDR3 is TGCGCCAGCAGCTTGGAAAAGGGAGCAGGGTCCTTCGGGGGCTACACCTTC. Using reference TRBV5-1 and TRBJ1-2 for the parts outside the CDR3, the full variable domain is KAGVTQTPRYLIKTRGQQVTLSCSPISGHRSVSWYQQTPGQGLQFLFEYFSETQRNKGNFPGRFSGRQFSNSRSEMNVSTLELGDSALYLCASSLEKGAGSFGGYTFGSGTRLTVV.

This sequence joins TRBV10-2 and TRBJ1-2, with a possible D match to TRBD1 (5 bases). The germline V and J ends were trimmed by 4 bases and 1 base, with 10 bases remaining between them. Germline V lookup: CDR1 WSHSY, CDR2 SAAADI. This CDR3 is 14 amino acids long. The CDR3 region is CASSGWDGNYGYTF. The CDR3, as DNA: TGCGCCAGCAGTGGGTGGGACGGTAACTATGGCTACACCTTC.

The V call is TRBV3-1 (or the pseudogene TRBV3-2), the J call TRBJ1-4; D not resolved. The CDR3 is made up of 15 amino acids. Trimming took 2 bases from V and 0 from J, leaving 7 bases between them. Germline assignment: CDR1 LGHDT and CDR2 YNNKEL (reference sequence). The CDR3 region has the DNA TGTGCCAGCAGCCAAAGCTCTTCAACTAATGAAAAACTGTTTTTT. Protein product: CASSQSSSTNEKLFF.

The rearrangement joins TRBV6-5 to TRBJ1-2; D is ambiguous. Per germline, CDR1 MNHEY and CDR2 SVGAGI. V lost 7 bases and J lost 8, with 14 bases in between. The CDR3 contains 12 residues. CDR3 coding DNA: TGTGCCAGCACGCACTCTATCTACGGCTACACCTTC. Amino acids: CASTHSIYGYTF.

The V call is TRBV7-8, the J call TRBJ1-1; possibly TRBD1 for D (6 bases). Germline V CDR1 and CDR2: SGHVS, FQNEAQ. V lost 0 bases and J 5 bases, leaving 16 bases between the germline ends. The CDR3 has 16 residues. The CDR3 loop is CASSLALGGAGTEAFF. As DNA, the CDR3 is TGTGCCAGCAGCTTAGCCCTAGGGGGGGCAGGTACTGAAGCTTTCTTT.

DNA of the CDR3: TGTGCCAGCAGCTTCGGTTACGGGTTGAACACTGAAGCTTTCTTT. Translating gives CASSFGYGLNTEAFF. The chain has TRBV11-3 and TRBJ1-1; D is ambiguous. Germline lookup yields CDR1 SGHNT and CDR2 YENEEA. This CDR3 has 15 amino acids. V lost 3 bases and J 0 bases, leaving 11 bases between the germline ends.

The table lists this clone with a count of one. V is TRBV5-1 and J is TRBJ2-2; 8 bases are a match to TRBD1. Germline assignment: CDR1 SGHRS and CDR2 YFSETQ. The CDR3 has 15 amino acids. Trimming at V came to 0 bases and at J to 6 bases, leaving 4 bases not matched to a gene. CDR3 nucleotides: TGCGCCAGCAGCTTGGGTCCAGGGGGCCCCGGGGAGCTGTTTTTT. It codes for CASSLGPGGPGELFF.

V usage is TRBV19 and J usage is TRBJ1-5; a weak D match, TRBD1 (6 bases). The CDR3 length is 15 residues. Trimming took 5 bases from V and 2 from J, leaving 13 bases between them. Germline loops: CDR1 LNHDA, CDR2 SQIVND (reference sequence). In DNA, the CDR3 is TGTGCCAGTAGTGGAAACAGGGTCGGCAATCAGCCCCAGCATTTT. Its translation: CASSGNRVGNQPQHF.

This chain joins TRBV28 and TRBJ2-7; 14 positions agree with TRBD2. Germline V gene data show CDR1 as MDHEN and CDR2 as SYDVKM. This CDR3 has 14 residues. The ends lost 10 bases at V and 1 base at J; junction bases unmatched: 3. The CDR3 loop reads CATGTSGSSYEQYF. CDR3 DNA sequence: TGTGCCACCGGGACTAGCGGGAGTTCCTACGAGCAGTACTTC. The full variable domain, rest sourced from reference TRBV28 and TRBJ2-7, is DVKVTQSSRYLVKRTGEKVFLECVQDMDHENMFWYRQDPGLGLRLIYFSYDVKMKEKGDIPEGYSVSREKKERFSLILESASTNQTSMYLCATGTSGSSYEQYFGPGTRLTVT.

The chain links TRBV2 to TRBJ2-5; 7 bases are shared with TRBD1. The CDR3 is made up of 13 amino acids. Germline CDR1 and CDR2: SNHLY and FYNNEI. The V and J ends lost 7 bases and 1 base, in that order; junction bases with no gene match: 3. The DNA of the CDR3 is TGTGCCAGCATGGGACAGCTCCAAGAGACCCAGTACTTC. Protein: CASMGQLQETQYF. The full variable domain, rest sourced from reference TRBV2 and TRBJ2-5, is EPEVTQTPSHQVTQMGQEVILRCVPISNHLYFYWYRQILGQKVEFLVSFYNNEISEKSEIFDDQFSVERPDGSNFTLKIRSTKLEDSAMYFCASMGQLQETQYFGPGTRLLVL.

V is TRBV3-1 (or the pseudogene TRBV3-2) and J is TRBJ2-4, with D possibly TRBD1 on 8 matching bases. Germline V CDR1 and CDR2: LGHDT, YNNKEL (reference sequence). The length of the CDR3 is 14 residues. V lost 4 bases and J 5 bases, leaving 12 bases between the germline ends. The CDR3 is CASSLTGGENIQYF. The CDR3 DNA sequence: TGTGCCAGCAGCCTTACAGGGGGGGAAAACATTCAGTACTTC.

This chain links TRBV9 with TRBJ2-1; D perhaps matches TRBD2 (6 bases). Trimming removed 3 bases at V and 2 bases at J, with 12 bases between. CDR1 SGDLS and CDR2 YYNGEE come from the germline V gene. The CDR3 has 15 residues. CDR3 nucleotide sequence: TGTGCCAGCAGCGAGGGACTTCCGGCCTACAATGAGCAGTTCTTC. Protein product: CASSEGLPAYNEQFF.

The CDR3 DNA is TGTGCCAGCAGCCCGGGGACAGGGGCAAACACAGATACGCAGTATTTT. Amino acid sequence: CASSPGTGANTDTQYF. The rearrangement uses TRBV7-9 and TRBJ2-3, with 10 bases aligning to TRBD1. V lost 5 bases to trimming and J lost 2 bases; unmatched junction nucleotides: 7. There are 16 residues in the CDR3. Germline assignment: CDR1 SEHNR and CDR2 FQNEAQ (reference sequence).

This clone came up once. The rearrangement links TRBV5-4 to TRBJ2-2, with 14 bases aligning to TRBD2. Germline V gene data show CDR1 as SGHNT and CDR2 as YYREEE (reference sequence). The V gene end was trimmed by 0 bases and the J gene end by 8 bases; junction bases not matched to a gene: 6. The CDR3 loop spans 17 amino acids. CDR3: CASSLAGGLAGVGELFF. CDR3 DNA: TGTGCCAGCAGCTTGGCCGGGGGACTAGCGGGAGTTGGGGAGCTGTTTTTT.

The rearrangement uses TRBV14 and TRBJ2-3; D not certain. Germline V lookup: CDR1 SGHDN, CDR2 FVKESK. CDR3 length equals 16 residues. The ends were cut back, 4 bases at V and 0 bases at J, with 14 bases in the middle. The CDR3 sequence is CASSRAGYTSTDTQYF. CDR3 in DNA: TGTGCCAGCAGCCGGGCAGGATATACTAGCACAGATACGCAGTATTTT.

The chain recombines TRBV2 with TRBJ2-2; D gene unclear. Germline V gene sequence: CDR1 SNHLY, CDR2 FYNNEI. This CDR3 is built from 13 residues. Trimming left V 7 bases short and J 4 bases short, with 10 bases between. The CDR3 DNA reads as TGTGCCAGCAAGTTGGATCTCACCGGGGAGCTGTTTTTT. Its protein product is CASKLDLTGELFF. Variable domain in full (rest from reference TRBV2 and TRBJ2-2): EPEVTQTPSHQVTQMGQEVILRCVPISNHLYFYWYRQILGQKVEFLVSFYNNEISEKSEIFDDQFSVERPDGSNFTLKIRSTKLEDSAMYFCASKLDLTGELFFGEGSRLTVL.

This rearrangement joins TRBV7-3 to TRBJ2-1; D might be TRBD1 (6 bases). The germline CDR1 and CDR2 sequences are SGHTA and FQGTGA. Trimming removed 4 bases from V and 7 bases from J, with 17 bases in between. The CDR3 has 15 residues. The DNA of the CDR3 is TGTGCCAGCAGCTACCTCGGTTCACAGGGAAATGAGCAGTTCTTC. It translates to CASSYLGSQGNEQFF.

The chain combines TRBV6-5 with TRBJ2-7; possible D gene TRBD2, 5 bases. The V end lost 4 bases, the J end lost 1 base, and 17 bases lay between the germline ends. CDR1 is MNHEY, CDR2 SVGAGI, per germline. The CDR3 covers 16 residues. The CDR3 loop reads CASSSRSGYNSYEQYF. The CDR3 nucleotides read TGTGCCAGCAGTTCTAGAAGCGGATATAATTCCTACGAGCAGTACTTC.

In this sample, this clone turned up a few times. The rearrangement uses TRBV29-1 and TRBJ2-6; 7 nucleotides match TRBD2. Germline trimming cut 4 bases from V and 10 bases from J; bases unmatched to any gene: 4. The CDR3 runs 12 residues. CDR1 SQVTM and CDR2 ANQGSEA come from the germline V gene. This CDR3 is CSVVSGGNVLTF. CDR3 bases: TGCAGCGTTGTATCCGGGGGGAACGTCCTGACTTTC.

The chain carries TRBV6-2 or TRBV6-3 and TRBJ2-1; possibly TRBD1 for D (5 bases). The V end was cut by 6 bases, the J end by 9 bases, with 15 bases between. CDR3 size: 13 residues. Germline V gene lookup returns CDR1 MNHEY and CDR2 SVGEGT. The DNA for the CDR3 is TGTGCCAGCAGCCTCGACAGTCCCAGTGAGCAGTTCTTC. Protein product: CASSLDSPSEQFF.

This chain links TRBV5-4 with TRBJ1-1, with D tentatively TRBD1 (6 bases). Germline lookup yields CDR1 SGHNT and CDR2 YYREEE (reference sequence). CDR3 length: 15 residues. Trimming took off 4 bases at V and 4 bases at J, with 17 bases between the two ends. Written as DNA, the CDR3 is TGTGCCAGCAGCGAAACCGGGACAAGAGGCACTGAAGCTTTCTTT. This gives the protein CASSETGTRGTEAFF.

This clone was seen a single time. The rearrangement uses TRBV4-2 and TRBJ1-5; no definite D call. The germline V gene encodes CDR1 LGHNA and CDR2 YNFKEQ. CDR3 size: 14 residues. With 8 bases removed from V and 6 bases from J, the gap between germline ends came to 17 bases. CDR3 DNA sequence: TGTGCCAGCGTTGATTGGGCTCGCGGTCAGCCCCAGCATTTT. This translates into CASVDWARGQPQHF.

This clone has only one observation. This chain connects TRBV5-1 to TRBJ2-1; 13 bases align to TRBD2. The CDR3 is 16 amino acids. Germline-derived CDR1 and CDR2 are SGHRS and YFSETQ. After removal of 4 bases from V and 0 bases from J, the junction contained 1 base not matched to a gene. CDR3 loop: CASSRTSGSSYNEQFF. The DNA for the CDR3 is TGCGCCAGCAGCCGGACTAGCGGGAGCTCCTACAATGAGCAGTTCTTC.

This clone was counted a single time. The V gene is TRBV3-1 (or the pseudogene TRBV3-2), the J gene TRBJ2-1, with 7 bases identical to TRBD1. The CDR3 is 15 amino acids. Looked up from germline, CDR1 is LGHDT and CDR2 is YNNKEL (reference sequence). Losses at the gene ends were 1 base for V and 9 bases for J; bases not matched to a gene: 9. The CDR3 coding sequence is TGTGCCAGCAGCCAAGGGGGCAGGGGGAGTTCTGAGCAGTTCTTC. Translation gives CASSQGGRGSSEQFF.